Sequencing of this T cell receptor (beta chain) was carried out in a study of early T cells in non-severe SARS-CoV-2 infection. Across the study: Chains were unpaired, as sequencing was done on bulk RNA from unsorted whole blood.

Study outcomes and limitations: The study's VDJdb matching favored anti-spike CD8 responses and missed private and CD4 specificities.

After removal of 5 bases from V and 5 bases from J, the junction contained 6 bases not matched to a gene. The CDR3 loop spans 14 amino acids. From germline, CDR1 is MDHEN and CDR2 SYDVKM. Many counts were recorded for this clonotype. Antigen unknown. TCRdb redid the calling of the 5' RACE reads with MiXCR, one entry per CDR3 protein. This sample has tens of thousands of distinct CDR3 sequences, with approximately 4.4% found just once. The TCR was taken from an adult who was a healthcare worker with PCR-confirmed SARS-CoV-2 infection or an uninfected control (not recorded which). The V and J genes are TRBV28 and TRBJ2-5; 9 bases agree with TRBD1. The sample consisted of whole blood. As DNA, the CDR3 is TGTGCCAGCAGTCCACAGGGGGCGTACGAGACCCAGTACTTC. It yields the protein CASSPQGAYETQYF.